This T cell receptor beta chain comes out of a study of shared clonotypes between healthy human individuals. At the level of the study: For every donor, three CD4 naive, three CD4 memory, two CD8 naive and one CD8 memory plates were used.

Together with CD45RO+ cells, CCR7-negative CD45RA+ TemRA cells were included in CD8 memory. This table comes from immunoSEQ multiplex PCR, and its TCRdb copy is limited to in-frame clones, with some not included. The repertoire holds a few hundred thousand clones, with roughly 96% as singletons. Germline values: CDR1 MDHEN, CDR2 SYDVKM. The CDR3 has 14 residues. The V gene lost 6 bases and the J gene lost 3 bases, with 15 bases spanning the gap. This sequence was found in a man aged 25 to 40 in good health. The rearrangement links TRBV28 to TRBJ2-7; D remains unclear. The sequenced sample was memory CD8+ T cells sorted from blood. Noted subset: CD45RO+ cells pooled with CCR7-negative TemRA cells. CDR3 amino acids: CASRAMGSYYEQYF. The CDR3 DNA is TGTGCCAGCAGGGCAATGGGCTCTTACTACGAGCAGTACTTC.